This T cell receptor (beta chain) was sequenced in a study of human T cells and chemical hapten exposure. At the level of the study: Subjects had 2% DPC placed on about 2 cm by about 2 cm of upper inner arm skin for sensitization. The study patch tested 0.01% DPC on the upper back and read results at 6 days. General study findings and limits: Since the donors had alopecia, their immune response may not be the same as that of healthy people. Counts of TCRs above 1 in 1000 frequency stayed unchanged with DPC sensitization.

On this clonotype itself: Its antigen is undetermined.

Trimming took 4 bases from V and 4 from J, leaving 17 bases between them. Germline CDR1 and CDR2: MDHEN and SYDVKM. This CDR3 region has 15 residues. As to time point: patch test 1, 2 weeks after DPC sensitization. Treatment reported: therapeutic diphenylcyclopropenone sensitization with weekly scalp DPC. One entry per CDR3 protein results from TCRdb running MiXCR on the RACE reads. Of some 70,000 distinct CDR3 sequences in the sample, around 30% are singletons; the top ten hold about 8.1%. The receptor was derived from a man between 40 and 49 years old with alopecia areata. Some clones in this sample may be carry-over from other donors' samples. Sequencing used whole blood, obtained in connection with sensitization to the hapten diphenylcyclopropenone (DPC). The chain uses TRBV28 and TRBJ2-7; D remains unclear. The DNA for the CDR3 is TGTGCCAGCAGTTCCCCCCGTCGGGCGAGATACGAGCAGTACTTC. This encodes CASSSPRRARYEQYF.